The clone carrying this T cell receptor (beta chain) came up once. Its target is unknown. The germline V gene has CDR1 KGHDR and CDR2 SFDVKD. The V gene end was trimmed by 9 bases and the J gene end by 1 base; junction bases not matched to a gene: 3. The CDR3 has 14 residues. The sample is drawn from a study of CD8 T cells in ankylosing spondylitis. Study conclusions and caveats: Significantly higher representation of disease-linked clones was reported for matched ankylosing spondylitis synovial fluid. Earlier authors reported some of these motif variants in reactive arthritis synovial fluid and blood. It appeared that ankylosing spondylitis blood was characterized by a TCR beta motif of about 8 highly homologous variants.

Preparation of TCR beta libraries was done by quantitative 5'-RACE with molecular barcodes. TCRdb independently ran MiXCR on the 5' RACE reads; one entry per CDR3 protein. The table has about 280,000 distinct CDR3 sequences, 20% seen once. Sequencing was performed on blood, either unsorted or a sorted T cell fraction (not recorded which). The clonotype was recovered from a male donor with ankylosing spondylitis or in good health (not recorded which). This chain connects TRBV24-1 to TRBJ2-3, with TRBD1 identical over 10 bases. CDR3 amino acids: CATGGQGGTDTQYF. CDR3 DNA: TGTGCCACCGGAGGACAGGGGGGCACAGATACGCAGTATTTT.